The rows below give T cell receptor beta chains drawn from one sample of a study of cytomegalovirus exposure and HLA in healthy donors. The table came from immunoSEQ multiplex PCR; TCRdb's copy has only in-frame clones and leaves some out. Here the sample spans roughly 90,000 clones, approximately 85% being singletons. Material for sequencing was PBMCs. These receptors were taken from a man between 25 and 39 years old in good health and CMV-seropositive. CDR3s include the opening cysteine and the closing phenylalanine or tryptophan. D genes are given only for firm matches. Some rows have no size entry. The others give once, few or many, or a class for an expanded clone.

abundance,v_gene,d_gene,len,j_gene,CDR3nt,CDR3aa
.,TRBV4-3,TRBD1,19,TRBJ2-2,TGCGCCAGCAGCCAAGATCGTTTTTCCGGGACAGCCAACACCGGGGAACTGTTTTTT,CASSQDRFSGTANTGELFF
.,TRBV2,.,15,TRBJ2-3,TGTGCCAGCAACCGGGAGAAACGGGATACAGATACGCAGTATTTT,CASNREKRDTDTQYF
.,TRBV7-2,TRBD1,15,TRBJ1-1,TGTGCCAGCAGCTTGTGGACAGGCCGGGGAACTGAAGCTTTCTTT,CASSLWTGRGTEAFF
once,TRBV6-5,.,14,TRBJ2-3,TGTGCCAGCAGTTTAGGGTGGGGGGCAGATACGCAGTATTTT,CASSLGWGADTQYF
.,TRBV28,TRBD2,15,TRBJ2-1,TGTGCCAGCAGTTTAGGGGGGGTCCTTAGCGATGAGCAGTTCTTC,CASSLGGVLSDEQFF
.,TRBV5-5,.,15,TRBJ1-2,TGTGCCAGCAGCTTGGCTTACAGATTGGACTATGGCTACACCTTC,CASSLAYRLDYGYTF
.,TRBV7-8,.,16,TRBJ2-2,TGTGCCAGCAGCTTAGGTTGGACTTCGAACACCGGGGAGCTGTTTTTT,CASSLGWTSNTGELFF
.,TRBV5-4,TRBD1,16,TRBJ2-7,TGTGCCAGCAGTCCTGACCCGGGACAGGGGTCCTACGAGCAGTACTTC,CASSPDPGQGSYEQYF
.,TRBV7-8,.,15,TRBJ2-1,TGTGCCAGCGGGGCGCCGGGAGCATCCTACAATGAGCAGTTCTTC,CASGAPGASYNEQFF
.,TRBV18,.,14,TRBJ2-7,TGTGCCAGCTCACCTGGCGGAAACCTCCTGGAGCAGTACTTC,CASSPGGNLLEQYF
.,TRBV21-1,.,16,TRBJ2-2,TGTGCCAGCACCGGGAGGGCCATATATACGACCGGGGAGCTGTTTTTT,CASTGRAIYTTGELFF
.,TRBV15,.,20,TRBJ1-2,TGTGCCACCAGCAGAGATACGCCCGGGTTCCCCAAGATCGATAACTATGGCTACACCTTC,CATSRDTPGFPKIDNYGYTF
.,TRBV15,TRBD2,17,TRBJ2-1,TGTGCCACCAGCAGGTTAGCGGGAGGCAGTGGGGGCAATGAGCAGTTCTTC,CATSRLAGGSGGNEQFF
.,TRBV5-6,TRBD2,16,TRBJ2-7,TGTGCCAGCAGCCTAAACTCCCCGGGAGGGAGGGGCGAGCAGTACTTC,CASSLNSPGGRGEQYF
.,TRBV10-3,TRBD1,15,TRBJ2-5,TGTGCCATCAGTGTAGGGACAGGGGGCGAAGAGACCCAGTACTTC,CAISVGTGGEETQYF
.,TRBV7-2,TRBD2,17,TRBJ2-1,TGTGCCAGCAGCTCCGACTTTCTAGCGGGAGACTACAATGAGCAGTTCTTC,CASSSDFLAGDYNEQFF
once,TRBV11-3,TRBD2,16,TRBJ2-3,TGTGCCAGCAGCCAAACCGGGACTAGCGGGATTTTTACGCAGTATTTT,CASSQTGTSGIFTQYF
.,TRBV7-2,.,13,TRBJ2-5,TGTGCCAGCAGCTTAGGCAGGGTAGAGACCCAGTACTTC,CASSLGRVETQYF
.,TRBV28,.,13,TRBJ2-7,TGTGCCAGCAGCCCTATTTGGAGAGATGAGCAGTACTTC,CASSPIWRDEQYF
.,TRBV19,.,11,TRBJ2-7,TGTGCCAGTAGAAACGGGGGACCGCAGTACTTC,CASRNGGPQYF
.,TRBV29-1,TRBD1,15,TRBJ2-1,TGCAGCGTTTTAAAGGGACAGGGTTTGACGGGTGAGCAGTTCTTC,CSVLKGQGLTGEQFF
.,TRBV28,TRBD1,14,TRBJ1-2,TGTGCCAGCAGTTCCACCGGGACAGGGGATGGCTACACCTTC,CASSSTGTGDGYTF
.,TRBV6-6,.,13,TRBJ2-3,TGTGCCAACCTGGACAGAAGCACAGATACGCAGTATTTT,CANLDRSTDTQYF
.,TRBV11-2,TRBD2,15,TRBJ2-1,TGTGCCAGCAGCTTAGTAGCGGGGTCCTACAATGAGCAGTTCTTC,CASSLVAGSYNEQFF
.,TRBV5-1,TRBD1,13,TRBJ1-5,TGCGCCAGCGCTCGGGACAGTAATCAGCCCCAGCATTTT,CASARDSNQPQHF
.,TRBV7-6,.,14,TRBJ2-3,TGTGCCAGCAGCTTAGCCCAGGGCACAGATACGCAGTATTTT,CASSLAQGTDTQYF
.,TRBV27,.,15,TRBJ2-7,TGTGCCAGCAGTTTATTGCAGGGTCGAATTGACGAGCAGTACTTC,CASSLLQGRIDEQYF
.,TRBV6-1,TRBD1,12,TRBJ2-1,TGTGCCAGCAGTGAATGGGACAGATGGCCGTTCTTC,CASSEWDRWPFF
.,TRBV9,TRBD2,19,TRBJ2-3,TGTGCCAGCAGCCCCGGACTAGCGGGAGGGCCGGGGAGCACAGATACGCAGTATTTT,CASSPGLAGGPGSTDTQYF
once,TRBV18,TRBD1,17,TRBJ2-7,TGTGCCAGCTCACCAGCTACTCCGGGACAGAGGATCTACGAGCAGTACTTC,CASSPATPGQRIYEQYF
.,TRBV5-1,TRBD2,21,TRBJ2-1,TGCGCCAGCAGCCCACAGTCTCGGGCGGGAGGGACTCCGAGCTCCTACAATGAGCAGTTCTTC,CASSPQSRAGGTPSSYNEQFF
.,TRBV27,TRBD2,18,TRBJ2-3,TGTGCCAGCAGTAGACTAGCGGGAGCCCCGAACCCCACAGATACGCAGTATTTT,CASSRLAGAPNPTDTQYF
.,TRBV6-4,.,14,TRBJ2-2,TGTGCCAGCAGTGCTATCAGGGACACCGGGGAGCTGTTTTTT,CASSAIRDTGELFF
.,TRBV19,.,16,TRBJ1-5,TGTGCCAGTAGTATCCTTAGACAGGCCCTCAATCAGCCCCAGCATTTT,CASSILRQALNQPQHF
.,TRBV18,TRBD1,15,TRBJ1-4,TGTGCCAGCTCACCACAGGGGGCTGTAGGAGAAAAACTGTTTTTT,CASSPQGAVGEKLFF
.,TRBV30,.,12,TRBJ1-1,TGTGCCTGGAGACGTACAAACACTGAAGCTTTCTTT,CAWRRTNTEAFF
once,TRBV30,TRBD1,14,TRBJ1-5,TGTGCCTGGAGCTTCTCACAGGGGAATCAGCCCCAGCATTTT,CAWSFSQGNQPQHF
.,TRBV11-3,TRBD2,15,TRBJ2-7,TGTGCCAGCAGCTTAGAGACGGGGGGGACCTACGAGCAGTACTTC,CASSLETGGTYEQYF
.,TRBV5-1,TRBD1,15,TRBJ2-4,TGCGCCAGCAGCAATCTTGGACAGGGGAAAAACATTCAGTACTTC,CASSNLGQGKNIQYF
.,TRBV25-1,.,14,TRBJ2-1,TGTGCCAGCCGGCAAGGGGGGGCGAGAGATGAGCAGTTCTTC,CASRQGGARDEQFF
.,TRBV7-9,.,13,TRBJ2-1,TGTTCCAGCAGCTTAGGGGGGCTCAATGAGCAGTTCTTC,CSSSLGGLNEQFF
.,TRBV19,TRBD1,15,TRBJ1-5,TGTGCCAGTAGTATAGCGTGGACAGGGGATCAGCCCCAGCATTTT,CASSIAWTGDQPQHF
once,TRBV7-9,.,12,TRBJ1-3,TGTTCCAGCAGCCTTACAGGAAACACCATATATTTT,CSSSLTGNTIYF
once,TRBV10-3,.,13,TRBJ1-5,TGTGCCATCAGTCCTAATAGCAATCAGCCCCAGCATTTT,CAISPNSNQPQHF
.,TRBV18,.,15,TRBJ2-3,TGTGCCAGCTCACCACCGAGACAGTTCACAGATACGCAGTATTTT,CASSPPRQFTDTQYF